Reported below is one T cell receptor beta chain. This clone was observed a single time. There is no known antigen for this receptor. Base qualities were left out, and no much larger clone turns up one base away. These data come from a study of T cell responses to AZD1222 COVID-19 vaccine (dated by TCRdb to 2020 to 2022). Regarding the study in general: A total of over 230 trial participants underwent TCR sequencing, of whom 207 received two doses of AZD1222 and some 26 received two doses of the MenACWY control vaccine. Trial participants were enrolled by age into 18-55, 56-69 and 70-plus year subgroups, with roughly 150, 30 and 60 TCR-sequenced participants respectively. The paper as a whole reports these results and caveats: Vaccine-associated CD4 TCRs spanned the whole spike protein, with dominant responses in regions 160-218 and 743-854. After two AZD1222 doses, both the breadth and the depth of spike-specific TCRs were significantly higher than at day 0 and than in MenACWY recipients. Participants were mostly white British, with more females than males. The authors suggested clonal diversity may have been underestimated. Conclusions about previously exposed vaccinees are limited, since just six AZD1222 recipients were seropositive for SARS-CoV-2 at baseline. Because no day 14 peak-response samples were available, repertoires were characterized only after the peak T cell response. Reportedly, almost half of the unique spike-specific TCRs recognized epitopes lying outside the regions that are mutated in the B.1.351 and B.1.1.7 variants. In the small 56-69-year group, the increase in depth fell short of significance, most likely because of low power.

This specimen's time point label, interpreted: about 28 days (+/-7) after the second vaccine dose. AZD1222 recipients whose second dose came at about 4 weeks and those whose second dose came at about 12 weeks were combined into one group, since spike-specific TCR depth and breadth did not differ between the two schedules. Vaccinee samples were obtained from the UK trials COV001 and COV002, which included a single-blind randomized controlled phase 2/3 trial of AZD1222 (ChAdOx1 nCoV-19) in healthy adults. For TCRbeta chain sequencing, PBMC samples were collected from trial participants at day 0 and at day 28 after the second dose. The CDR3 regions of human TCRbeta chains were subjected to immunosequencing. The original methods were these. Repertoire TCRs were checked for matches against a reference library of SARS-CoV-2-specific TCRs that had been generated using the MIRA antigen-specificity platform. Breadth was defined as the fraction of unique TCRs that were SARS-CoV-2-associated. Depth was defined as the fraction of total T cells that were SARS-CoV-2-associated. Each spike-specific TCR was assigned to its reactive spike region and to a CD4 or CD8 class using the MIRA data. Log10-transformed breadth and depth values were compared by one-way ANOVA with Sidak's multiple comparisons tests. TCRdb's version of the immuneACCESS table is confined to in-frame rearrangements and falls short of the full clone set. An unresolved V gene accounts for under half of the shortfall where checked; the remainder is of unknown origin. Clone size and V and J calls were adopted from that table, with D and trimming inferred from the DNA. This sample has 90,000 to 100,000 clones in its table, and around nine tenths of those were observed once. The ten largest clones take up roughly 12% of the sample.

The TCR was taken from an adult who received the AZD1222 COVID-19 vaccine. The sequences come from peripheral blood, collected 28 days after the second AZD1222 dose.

The DNA is as follows: TGTGCCAGCAGCCCCCCCGGGGTCGAGCAGTACTTC. The translation is CASSPPGVEQYF. Here the chain combines TRBV28 and TRBJ2-7; TRBD2 is a possible D gene, resting on 5 matching bases. There are 12 amino acids in the CDR3, from cysteine to phenylalanine inclusive. CDR3 DNA only is kept here, 36 bases in frame from base 1. At the junction V is shortened by 6 bases and J by 6 bases, with 12 bases in between. Sequences MDHEN (CDR1) and SYDVKM (CDR2) are obtained from the germline V gene.